Listed below are T cell receptor beta chains from one sample, sequenced in a study of T cells after somatic rescue of genetic block. Repertoires were generated with immunoSEQ multiplex PCR, while TCRdb's copy carries only in-frame clones and drops some. This table holds tens of thousands of clones, roughly 93% found once. The material sequenced was peripheral blood mononuclear cells (PBMCs). These receptors all stem from a man aged 25-45 years. CDR3s include the opening cysteine and the closing phenylalanine or tryptophan. The D gene is left open where the match is weak. Clone sizes are given selectively: once, few, many, or a class where the clone is expanded.

cdr3_length: 16
j_call: TRBJ1-2
d_call: TRBD1
clone_size: -
v_call: TRBV7-9
cdr3_nt: TGTGCCAGCAGCTTAGTCGGGACAGGGGTTCTCTATGGCTACACCTTC
cdr3_aa: CASSLVGTGVLYGYTF

cdr3_length: 15
j_call: TRBJ1-4
d_call: -
clone_size: -
v_call: TRBV7-2
cdr3_nt: TGTGCCAGCAGCCTTCAACCGGACAGCCTTGAAAAACTGTTTTTT
cdr3_aa: CASSLQPDSLEKLFF

cdr3_length: 14
j_call: TRBJ2-7
d_call: TRBD1
clone_size: -
v_call: TRBV18
cdr3_nt: TGTGCCAGCTCACCACCCGACAGGGGTTACGAGCAGTACTTC
cdr3_aa: CASSPPDRGYEQYF

cdr3_length: 15
j_call: TRBJ1-4
d_call: -
clone_size: few
v_call: TRBV5-4
cdr3_nt: TGTGCCAGCAGCGTTACAGGGTTGACTAATGAAAAACTGTTTTTT
cdr3_aa: CASSVTGLTNEKLFF

cdr3_length: 13
j_call: TRBJ2-2
d_call: -
clone_size: -
v_call: TRBV2
cdr3_nt: TGTGCCAGCAACGGCGGTAACACCGGGGAGCTGTTTTTT
cdr3_aa: CASNGGNTGELFF

cdr3_length: 13
j_call: TRBJ1-1
d_call: -
clone_size: -
v_call: TRBV28
cdr3_nt: TGTGCCAGCAGCACCAGTGGGCAGTCTGAAGCTTTCTTT
cdr3_aa: CASSTSGQSEAFF

cdr3_length: 14
j_call: TRBJ2-3
d_call: -
clone_size: -
v_call: TRBV5-1
cdr3_nt: TGCGCCAGCAGCTTATTAACAGGTGCAGATACGCAGTATTTT
cdr3_aa: CASSLLTGADTQYF

cdr3_length: 16
j_call: TRBJ2-1
d_call: -
clone_size: few
v_call: TRBV10-3
cdr3_nt: TGTGCCATCGGGAGACAAGCAGACAGTATATACAATGAGCAGTTCTTC
cdr3_aa: CAIGRQADSIYNEQFF

cdr3_length: 14
j_call: TRBJ1-4
d_call: -
clone_size: -
v_call: TRBV19
cdr3_nt: TGTGCCAGTAGCACGGGACGGGGGAATGAAAAACTGTTTTTT
cdr3_aa: CASSTGRGNEKLFF

cdr3_length: 16
j_call: TRBJ1-2
d_call: TRBD1
clone_size: -
v_call: TRBV10-2
cdr3_nt: TGCGCCAGCAGTCTCTTCGGCACAGGGGGTAGGGATGGCTACACCTTC
cdr3_aa: CASSLFGTGGRDGYTF

cdr3_length: 15
j_call: TRBJ2-3
d_call: TRBD1
clone_size: -
v_call: TRBV4-1
cdr3_nt: TGCGCCAGCAGCCAGGGGGACAGGGTGACAGATACGCAGTATTTT
cdr3_aa: CASSQGDRVTDTQYF

cdr3_length: 15
j_call: TRBJ1-3
d_call: -
clone_size: once
v_call: TRBV4-1
cdr3_nt: TGCGCCAGCAGCCAAGTCGCAGGAACTGGAAACACCATATATTTT
cdr3_aa: CASSQVAGTGNTIYF

cdr3_length: 15
j_call: TRBJ2-1
d_call: TRBD1
clone_size: -
v_call: TRBV27
cdr3_nt: TGTGCCAGCAGTACCGCTCGGACAGGTTCAAATGAGCAGTTCTTC
cdr3_aa: CASSTARTGSNEQFF

cdr3_length: 16
j_call: TRBJ2-2
d_call: -
clone_size: -
v_call: TRBV4-1
cdr3_nt: TGCGCCAGCAGCCAAAGGACACTCTCGAACACCGGGGAGCTGTTTTTT
cdr3_aa: CASSQRTLSNTGELFF

cdr3_length: 15
j_call: TRBJ2-1
d_call: TRBD2
clone_size: -
v_call: TRBV6-1
cdr3_nt: TGTGCCAGCAGCGGAGAGAGCGGGGGGTACAATGAGCAGTTCTTC
cdr3_aa: CASSGESGGYNEQFF

cdr3_length: 17
j_call: TRBJ2-5
d_call: -
clone_size: -
v_call: TRBV27
cdr3_nt: TGTGCCAGCAGTTTATCCGGTTTGGGTGTTGGACAAGAGACCCAGTACTTC
cdr3_aa: CASSLSGLGVGQETQYF

cdr3_length: 18
j_call: TRBJ1-3
d_call: -
clone_size: -
v_call: TRBV25-1
cdr3_nt: TGTGCCAGCGGGGCCTCAGAAGCAGGGGTCGGGAGAGGAAACACCATATATTTT
cdr3_aa: CASGASEAGVGRGNTIYF

cdr3_length: 14
j_call: TRBJ1-1
d_call: -
clone_size: -
v_call: TRBV10-3
cdr3_nt: TGTGCCATCAGTGAGGGGGGCTGGAACACTGAAGCTTTCTTT
cdr3_aa: CAISEGGWNTEAFF

cdr3_length: 14
j_call: TRBJ2-3
d_call: -
clone_size: -
v_call: TRBV11-3
cdr3_nt: TGTGCCAGCAGCTCGGGACTCAAAACAGATACGCAGTATTTT
cdr3_aa: CASSSGLKTDTQYF

cdr3_length: 17
j_call: TRBJ2-2
d_call: -
clone_size: -
v_call: TRBV7-3
cdr3_nt: TGTGCCAGCAGCTCGAGAAGGGTTATAGTTAACACCGGGGAGCTGTTTTTT
cdr3_aa: CASSSRRVIVNTGELFF

cdr3_length: 12
j_call: TRBJ1-6
d_call: -
clone_size: -
v_call: TRBV30
cdr3_nt: TGTGCCTGGGCCCAGAAGGATTCACCCCTCCACTTT
cdr3_aa: CAWAQKDSPLHF

cdr3_length: 18
j_call: TRBJ1-6
d_call: TRBD1
clone_size: -
v_call: TRBV4-1
cdr3_nt: TGCGCCAGCAGCCAAAGCCCCAGGGGGCTTGGTACGGGTTCACCCCTCCACTTT
cdr3_aa: CASSQSPRGLGTGSPLHF

cdr3_length: 14
j_call: TRBJ2-7
d_call: -
clone_size: few
v_call: TRBV18
cdr3_nt: TGTGCCAGCTCACCCCCGGGACCCTCCTACGAGCAGTACTTC
cdr3_aa: CASSPPGPSYEQYF

cdr3_length: 11
j_call: TRBJ2-4
d_call: -
clone_size: -
v_call: TRBV20-1
cdr3_nt: TGCAGTGCTAGTCCCAAAAACATTCAGTACTTC
cdr3_aa: CSASPKNIQYF